This TCR beta chain originates from a study of technical replicates of blood from a few donors. Germline CDR1 is SGHTA and CDR2 is FQGNSA. This CDR3 is 13 amino acids long. Germline trimming cut 1 base from V and 6 bases from J; bases unmatched to any gene: 3. Using immunoSEQ multiplex PCR, the repertoire was profiled, and TCRdb retains in-frame clones only, with some absent. The table includes about 82,000 clones, approximately 94% detected once. A word on this clone: This sample also contains other DNA sequences that code for the same CDR3.

The rearrangement uses TRBV7-2 and TRBJ2-7; 7 bases fit TRBD2. Sequencing was performed on T cells isolated from PBMCs. The source is a human donor in good health. The DNA of the CDR3 is TGTGCCAGCAGCTTAGGACTAGCAGGCGAGCAGTACTTC. It is translated as CASSLGLAGEQYF.